This TCR beta chain was sequenced during a study of blood T cells in healthy people across ages. The CDR3 has 12 amino acids. V lost 10 bases and J lost 6, with 13 bases in between. In germline, CDR1 is SNHLY, CDR2 FYNNEI. The use of a sample-barcoded 5' primer and a J-beta primer mix characterized a second PCR of about 7 to 12 cycles. TCRdb called the 5' RACE reads again in MiXCR, with one record for every CDR3 protein. The data show some 670,000 distinct CDR3 sequences, 52% seen once. Sequencing was carried out using blood. The TCR originated in a woman aged 80 or over in good health. The chain combines TRBV2 with TRBJ2-1; D could derive from TRBD1 or TRBD2 (5 bases each). CDR3 DNA sequence: TGTGCCACTGGGGGATCGACCAATGAGCAGTTCTTC. It yields the protein CATGGSTNEQFF.